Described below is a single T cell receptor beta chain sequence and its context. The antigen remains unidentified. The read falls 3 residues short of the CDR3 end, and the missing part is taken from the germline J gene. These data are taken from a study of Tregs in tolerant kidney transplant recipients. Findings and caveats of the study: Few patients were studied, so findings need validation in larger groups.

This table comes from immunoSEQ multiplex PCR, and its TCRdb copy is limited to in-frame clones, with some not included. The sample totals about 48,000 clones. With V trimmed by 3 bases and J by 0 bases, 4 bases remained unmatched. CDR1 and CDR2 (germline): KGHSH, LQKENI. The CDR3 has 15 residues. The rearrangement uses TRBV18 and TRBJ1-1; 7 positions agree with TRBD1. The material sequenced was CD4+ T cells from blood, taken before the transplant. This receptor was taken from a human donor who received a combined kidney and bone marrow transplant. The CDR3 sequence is CASSPGQDMNTEAFF. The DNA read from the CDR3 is TGTGCCAGCTCACCCGGACAGGACATGAACACTGAA.